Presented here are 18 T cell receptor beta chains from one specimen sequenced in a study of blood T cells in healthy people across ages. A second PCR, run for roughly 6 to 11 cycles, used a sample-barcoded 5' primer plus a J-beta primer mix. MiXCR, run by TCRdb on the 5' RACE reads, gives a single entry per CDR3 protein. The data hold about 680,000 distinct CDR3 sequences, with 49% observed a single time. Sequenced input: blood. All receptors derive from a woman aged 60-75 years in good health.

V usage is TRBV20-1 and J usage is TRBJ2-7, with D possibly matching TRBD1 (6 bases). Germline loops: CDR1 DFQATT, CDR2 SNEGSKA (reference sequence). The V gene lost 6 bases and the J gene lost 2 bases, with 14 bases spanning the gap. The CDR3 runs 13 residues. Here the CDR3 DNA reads TGCAGTGCCAACAGGGCAGACGCCTACGAGCAGTACTTC. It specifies CSANRADAYEQYF.

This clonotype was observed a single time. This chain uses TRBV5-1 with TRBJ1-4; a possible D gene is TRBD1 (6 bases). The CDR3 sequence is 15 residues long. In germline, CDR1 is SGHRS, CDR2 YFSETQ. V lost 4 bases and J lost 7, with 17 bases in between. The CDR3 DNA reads TGCGCCAGCAGCCCCTGGGGGGGCGCGGTTGAAAAACTGTTTTTT. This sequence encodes CASSPWGGAVEKLFF.

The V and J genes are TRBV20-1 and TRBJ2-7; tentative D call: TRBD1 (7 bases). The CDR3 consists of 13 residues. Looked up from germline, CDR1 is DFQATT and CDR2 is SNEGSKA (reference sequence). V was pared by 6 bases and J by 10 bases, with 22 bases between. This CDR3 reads CSAPGEGGDTQYF. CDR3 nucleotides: TGCAGTGCCCCGGGAGAAGGGGGCGATACCCAGTACTTC.

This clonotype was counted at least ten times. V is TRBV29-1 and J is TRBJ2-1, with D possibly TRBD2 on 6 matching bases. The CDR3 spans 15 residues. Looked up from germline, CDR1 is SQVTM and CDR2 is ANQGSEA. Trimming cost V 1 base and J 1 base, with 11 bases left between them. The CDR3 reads CSVEVGGRSYNEQFF. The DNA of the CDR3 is TGCAGCGTTGAAGTTGGGGGGAGATCCTACAATGAGCAGTTCTTC.

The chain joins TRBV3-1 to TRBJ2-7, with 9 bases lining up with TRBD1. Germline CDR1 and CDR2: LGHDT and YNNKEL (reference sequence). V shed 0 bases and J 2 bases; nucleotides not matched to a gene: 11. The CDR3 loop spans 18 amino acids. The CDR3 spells CASSQDSTGGGRTYEQYF. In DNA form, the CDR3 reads TGTGCCAGCAGCCAAGATTCGACAGGGGGGGGCCGTACCTACGAGCAGTACTTC.

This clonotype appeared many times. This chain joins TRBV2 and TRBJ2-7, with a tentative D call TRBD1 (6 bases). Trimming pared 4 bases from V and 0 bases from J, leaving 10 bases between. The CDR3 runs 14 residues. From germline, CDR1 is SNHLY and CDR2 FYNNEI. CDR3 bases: TGTGCCAGCAGTGGGGACACCTTCTCCTACGAGCAGTACTTC. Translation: CASSGDTFSYEQYF.

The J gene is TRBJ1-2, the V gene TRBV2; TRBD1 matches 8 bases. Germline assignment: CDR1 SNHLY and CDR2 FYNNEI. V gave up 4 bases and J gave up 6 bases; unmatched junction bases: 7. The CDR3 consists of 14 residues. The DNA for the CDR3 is TGTGCCAGCAGTGGACAGGGGATGGGGGATGGCTACACCTTC. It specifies CASSGQGMGDGYTF.

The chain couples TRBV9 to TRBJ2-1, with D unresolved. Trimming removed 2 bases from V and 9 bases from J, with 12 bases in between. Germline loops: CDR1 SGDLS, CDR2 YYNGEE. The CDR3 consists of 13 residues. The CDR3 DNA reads TGTGCCAGCAGCGTTTTGAGTTCCTCTGAGCAGTTCTTC. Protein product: CASSVLSSSEQFF.

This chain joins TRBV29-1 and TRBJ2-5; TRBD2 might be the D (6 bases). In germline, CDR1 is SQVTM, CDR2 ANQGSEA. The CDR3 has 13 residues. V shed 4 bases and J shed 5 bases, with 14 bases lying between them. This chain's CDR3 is CSVGRGLAETQYF. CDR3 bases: TGCAGCGTTGGAAGGGGACTGGCGGAGACCCAGTACTTC.

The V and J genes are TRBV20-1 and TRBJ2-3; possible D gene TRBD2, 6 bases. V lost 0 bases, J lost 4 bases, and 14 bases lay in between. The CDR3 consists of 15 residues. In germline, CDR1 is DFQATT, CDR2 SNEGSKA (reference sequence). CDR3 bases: TGCAGTGCTAGAGATAGCGGAAGGACCCCAGATACGCAGTATTTT. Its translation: CSARDSGRTPDTQYF.

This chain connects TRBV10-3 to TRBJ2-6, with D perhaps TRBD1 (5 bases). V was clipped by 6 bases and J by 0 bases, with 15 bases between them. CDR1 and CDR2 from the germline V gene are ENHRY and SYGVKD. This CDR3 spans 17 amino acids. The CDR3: CAISPLGANSGANVLTF. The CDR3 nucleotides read TGTGCCATCAGCCCCTTAGGGGCCAACTCTGGGGCCAACGTCCTGACTTTC.

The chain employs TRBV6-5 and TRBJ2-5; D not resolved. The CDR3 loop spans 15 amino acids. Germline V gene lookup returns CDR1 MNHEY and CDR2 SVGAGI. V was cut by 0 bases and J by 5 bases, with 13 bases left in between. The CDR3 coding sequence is TGTGCCAGCAGTTACTCCGTGGGCAGTTTGGAGACCCAGTACTTC. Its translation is CASSYSVGSLETQYF.

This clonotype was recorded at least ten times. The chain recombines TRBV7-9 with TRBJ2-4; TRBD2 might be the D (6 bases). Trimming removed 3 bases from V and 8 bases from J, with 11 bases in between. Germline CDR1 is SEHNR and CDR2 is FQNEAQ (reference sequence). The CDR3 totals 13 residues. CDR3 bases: TGTGCCAGCAGCTTTAGCCGGGGGTACATTCAGTACTTC. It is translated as CASSFSRGYIQYF.

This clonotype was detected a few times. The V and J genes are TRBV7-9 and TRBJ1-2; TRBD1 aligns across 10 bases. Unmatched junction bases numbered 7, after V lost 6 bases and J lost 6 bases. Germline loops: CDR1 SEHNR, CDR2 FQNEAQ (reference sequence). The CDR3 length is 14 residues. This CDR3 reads CASRDPGQGNGYTF. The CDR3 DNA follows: TGTGCCAGCAGAGACCCGGGACAGGGGAATGGCTACACCTTC.

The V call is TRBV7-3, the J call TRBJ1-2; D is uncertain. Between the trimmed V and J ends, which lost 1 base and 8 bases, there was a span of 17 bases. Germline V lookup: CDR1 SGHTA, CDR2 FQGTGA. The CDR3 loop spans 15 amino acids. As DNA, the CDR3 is TGTGCCAGCAGCTTAAACGCCTTGAGCTCCCACGGCTACACCTTC. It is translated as CASSLNALSSHGYTF.

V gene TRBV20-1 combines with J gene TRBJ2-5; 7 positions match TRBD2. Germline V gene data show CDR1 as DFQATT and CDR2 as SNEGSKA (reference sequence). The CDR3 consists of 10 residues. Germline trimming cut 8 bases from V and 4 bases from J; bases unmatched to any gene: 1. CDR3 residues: CSTGGETQYF. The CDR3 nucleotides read TGCAGTACGGGGGGAGAGACCCAGTACTTC.

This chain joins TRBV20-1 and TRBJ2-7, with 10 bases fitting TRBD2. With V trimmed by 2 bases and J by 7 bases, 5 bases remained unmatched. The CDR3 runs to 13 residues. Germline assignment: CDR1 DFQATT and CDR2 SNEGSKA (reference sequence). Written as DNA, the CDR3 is TGCAGTGCTAGACAGGGACTAGCGACAGAGCAGTACTTC. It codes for CSARQGLATEQYF.

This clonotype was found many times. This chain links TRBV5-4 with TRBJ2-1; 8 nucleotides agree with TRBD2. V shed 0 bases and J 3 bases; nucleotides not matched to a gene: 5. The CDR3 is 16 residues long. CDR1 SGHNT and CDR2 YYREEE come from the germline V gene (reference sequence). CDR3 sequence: CASSLGSGSLYNEQFF. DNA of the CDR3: TGTGCCAGCAGCTTGGGGAGCGGGAGTCTCTACAATGAGCAGTTCTTC. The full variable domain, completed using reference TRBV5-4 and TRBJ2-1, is ETGVTQSPTHLIKTRGQQVTLRCSSQSGHNTVSWYQQALGQGPQFIFQYYREEENGRGNFPPRFSGLQFPNYSSELNVNALELDDSALYLCASSLGSGSLYNEQFFGPGTRLTVL.